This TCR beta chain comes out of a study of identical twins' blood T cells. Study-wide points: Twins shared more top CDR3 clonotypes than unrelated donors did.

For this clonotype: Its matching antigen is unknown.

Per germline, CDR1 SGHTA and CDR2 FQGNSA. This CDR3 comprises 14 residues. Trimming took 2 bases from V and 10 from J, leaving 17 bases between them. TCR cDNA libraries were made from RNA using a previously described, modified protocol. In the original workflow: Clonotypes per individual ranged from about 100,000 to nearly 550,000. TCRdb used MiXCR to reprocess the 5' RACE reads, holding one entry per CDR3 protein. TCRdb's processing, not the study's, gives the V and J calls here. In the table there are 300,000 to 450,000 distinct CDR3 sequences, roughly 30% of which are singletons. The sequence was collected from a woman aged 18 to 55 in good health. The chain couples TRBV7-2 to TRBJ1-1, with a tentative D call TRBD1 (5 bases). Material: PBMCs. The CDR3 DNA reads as TGTGCCAGCAGCTTATCCGGTCGGGGTAGGGGAGCTTTCTTT. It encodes CASSLSGRGRGAFF.